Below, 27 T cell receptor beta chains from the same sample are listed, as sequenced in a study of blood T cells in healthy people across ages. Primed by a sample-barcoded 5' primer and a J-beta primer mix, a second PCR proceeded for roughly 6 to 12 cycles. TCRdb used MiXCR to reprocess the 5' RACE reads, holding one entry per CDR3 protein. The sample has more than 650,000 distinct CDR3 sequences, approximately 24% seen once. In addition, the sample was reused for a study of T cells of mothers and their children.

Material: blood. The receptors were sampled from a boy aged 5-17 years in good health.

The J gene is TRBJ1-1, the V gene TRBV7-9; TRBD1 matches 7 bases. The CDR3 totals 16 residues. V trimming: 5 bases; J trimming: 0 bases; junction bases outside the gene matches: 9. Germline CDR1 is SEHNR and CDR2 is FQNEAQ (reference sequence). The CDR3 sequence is CASSPRQGGMNTEAFF. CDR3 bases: TGTGCCAGCAGCCCGCGCCAGGGGGGCATGAACACTGAAGCTTTCTTT.

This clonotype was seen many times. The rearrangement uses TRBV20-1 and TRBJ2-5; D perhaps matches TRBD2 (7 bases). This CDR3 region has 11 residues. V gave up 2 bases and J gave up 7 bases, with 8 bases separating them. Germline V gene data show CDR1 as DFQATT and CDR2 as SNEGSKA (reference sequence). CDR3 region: CSARRGGTQYF. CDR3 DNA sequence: TGCAGTGCTAGAAGGGGGGGGACCCAGTACTTC.

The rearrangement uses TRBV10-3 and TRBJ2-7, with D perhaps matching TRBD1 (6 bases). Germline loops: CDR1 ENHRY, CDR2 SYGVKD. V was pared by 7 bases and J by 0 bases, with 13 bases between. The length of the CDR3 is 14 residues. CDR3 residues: CAINPGAFSYEQYF. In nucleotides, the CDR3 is TGTGCCATCAACCCAGGGGCCTTCTCCTACGAGCAGTACTTC.

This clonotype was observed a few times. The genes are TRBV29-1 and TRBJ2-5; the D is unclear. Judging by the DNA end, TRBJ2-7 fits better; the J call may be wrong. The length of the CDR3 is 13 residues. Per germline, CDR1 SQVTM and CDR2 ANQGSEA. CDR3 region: CSVEHIRNYEQYF. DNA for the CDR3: TGCAGCGTTGAGCACATTAGGAACTACGAGCAGTACTTC.

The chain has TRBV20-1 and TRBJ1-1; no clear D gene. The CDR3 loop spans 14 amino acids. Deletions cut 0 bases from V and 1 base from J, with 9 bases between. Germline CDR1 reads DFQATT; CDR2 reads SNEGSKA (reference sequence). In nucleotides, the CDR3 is TGCAGTGCTAGAGATGAAACGGGGAACACTGAAGCTTTCTTT. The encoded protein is CSARDETGNTEAFF.

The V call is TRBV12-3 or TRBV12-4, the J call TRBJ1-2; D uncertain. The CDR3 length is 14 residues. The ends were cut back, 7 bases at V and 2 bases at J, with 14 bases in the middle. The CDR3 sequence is CASTFRPGNYGYTF. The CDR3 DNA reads TGTGCCAGCACTTTCCGGCCGGGGAACTATGGCTACACCTTC.

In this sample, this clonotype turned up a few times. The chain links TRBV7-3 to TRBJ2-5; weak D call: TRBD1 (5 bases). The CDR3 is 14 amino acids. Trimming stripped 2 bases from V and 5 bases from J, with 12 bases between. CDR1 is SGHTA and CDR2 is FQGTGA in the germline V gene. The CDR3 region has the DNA TGTGCCAGCAGCTTATCTGGTAGGGGCGAGACCCAGTACTTC. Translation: CASSLSGRGETQYF.

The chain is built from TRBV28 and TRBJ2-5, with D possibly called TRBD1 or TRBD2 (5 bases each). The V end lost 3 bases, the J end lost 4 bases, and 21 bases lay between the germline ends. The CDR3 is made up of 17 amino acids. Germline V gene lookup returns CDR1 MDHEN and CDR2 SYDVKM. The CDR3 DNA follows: TGTGCCAGCAGTTTGGGATACCTCAGGGATGGGGGAGAGACCCAGTACTTC. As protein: CASSLGYLRDGGETQYF.

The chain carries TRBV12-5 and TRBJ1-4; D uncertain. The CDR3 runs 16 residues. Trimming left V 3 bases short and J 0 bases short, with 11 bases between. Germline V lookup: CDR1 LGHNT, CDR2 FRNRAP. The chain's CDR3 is CASGFHRPATNEKLFF. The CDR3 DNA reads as TGTGCTAGTGGTTTCCACCGACCAGCAACTAATGAAAAACTGTTTTTT. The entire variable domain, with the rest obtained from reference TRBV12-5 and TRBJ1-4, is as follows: DARVTQTPRHKVTEMGQEVTMRCQPILGHNTVFWYRQTMMQGLELLAYFRNRAPLDDSGMPKDRFSAEMPDATLATLKIQPSEPRDSAVYFCASGFHRPATNEKLFFGSGTQLSVL.

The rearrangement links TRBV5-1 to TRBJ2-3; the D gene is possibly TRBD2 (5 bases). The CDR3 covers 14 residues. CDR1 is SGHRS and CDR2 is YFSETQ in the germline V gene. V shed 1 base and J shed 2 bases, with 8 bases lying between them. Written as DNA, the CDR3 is TGCGCCAGCAGCTTGTCCGGGGTCACAGATACGCAGTATTTT. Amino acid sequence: CASSLSGVTDTQYF.

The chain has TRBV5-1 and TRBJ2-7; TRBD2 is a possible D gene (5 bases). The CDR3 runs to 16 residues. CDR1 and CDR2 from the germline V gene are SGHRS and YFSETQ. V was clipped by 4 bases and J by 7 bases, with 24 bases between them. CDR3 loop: CASSLLEGMRTGEQYF. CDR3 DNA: TGCGCCAGCAGCCTCCTGGAAGGGATGCGGACGGGGGAGCAGTACTTC.

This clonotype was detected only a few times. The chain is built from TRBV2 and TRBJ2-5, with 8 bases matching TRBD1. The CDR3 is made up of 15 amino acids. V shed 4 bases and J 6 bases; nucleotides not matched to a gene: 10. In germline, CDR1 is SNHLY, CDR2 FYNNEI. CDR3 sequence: CASSGGTGPQKTQYF. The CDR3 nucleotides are TGTGCCAGCAGTGGGGGGACAGGCCCCCAGAAGACCCAGTACTTC. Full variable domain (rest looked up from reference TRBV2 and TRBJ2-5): EPEVTQTPSHQVTQMGQEVILRCVPISNHLYFYWYRQILGQKVEFLVSFYNNEISEKSEIFDDQFSVERPDGSNFTLKIRSTKLEDSAMYFCASSGGTGPQKTQYFGPGTRLLVL.

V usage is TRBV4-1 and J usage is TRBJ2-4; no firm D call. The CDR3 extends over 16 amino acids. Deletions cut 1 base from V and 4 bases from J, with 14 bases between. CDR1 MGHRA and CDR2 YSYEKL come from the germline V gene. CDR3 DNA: TGCGCCAGCAGCCAAGGTCTGGGATGGGCGAAAAACATTCAGTACTTC. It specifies CASSQGLGWAKNIQYF.

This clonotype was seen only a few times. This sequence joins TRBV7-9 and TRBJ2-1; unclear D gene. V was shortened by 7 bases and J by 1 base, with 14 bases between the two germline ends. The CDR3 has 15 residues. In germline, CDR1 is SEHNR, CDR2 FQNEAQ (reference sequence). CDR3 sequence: CASTPGDWSYNEQFF. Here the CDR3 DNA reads TGTGCCAGCACCCCGGGCGACTGGTCCTACAATGAGCAGTTCTTC.

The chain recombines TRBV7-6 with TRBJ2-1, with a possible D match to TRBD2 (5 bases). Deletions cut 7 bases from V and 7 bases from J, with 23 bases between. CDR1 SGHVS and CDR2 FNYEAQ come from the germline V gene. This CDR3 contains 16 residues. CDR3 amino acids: CASTLLVESSGNEQFF. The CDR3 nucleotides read TGTGCCAGCACCCTACTGGTAGAGTCGTCGGGGAATGAGCAGTTCTTC.

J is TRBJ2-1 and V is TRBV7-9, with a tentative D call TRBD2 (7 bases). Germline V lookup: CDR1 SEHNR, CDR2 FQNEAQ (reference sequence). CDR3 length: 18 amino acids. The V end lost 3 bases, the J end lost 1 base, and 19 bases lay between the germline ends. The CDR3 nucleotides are TGTGCCAGCAGCTTCTTCGGCGGGGGCCCTCAGTCCTACAATGAGCAGTTCTTC. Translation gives CASSFFGGGPQSYNEQFF.

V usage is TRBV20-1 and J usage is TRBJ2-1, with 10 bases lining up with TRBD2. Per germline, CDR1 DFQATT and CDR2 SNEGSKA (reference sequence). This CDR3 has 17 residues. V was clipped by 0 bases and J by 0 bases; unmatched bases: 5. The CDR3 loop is CSARELAGSFSYNEQFF. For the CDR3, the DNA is TGCAGTGCTAGAGAACTAGCGGGGAGTTTCTCCTACAATGAGCAGTTCTTC.

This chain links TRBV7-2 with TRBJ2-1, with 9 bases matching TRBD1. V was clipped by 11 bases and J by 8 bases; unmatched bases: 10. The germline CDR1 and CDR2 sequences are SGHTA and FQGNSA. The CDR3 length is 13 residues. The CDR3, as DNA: TGTGCCTCCTGCGGGACAGGGCTCGATGAGCAGTTCTTC. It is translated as CASCGTGLDEQFF.

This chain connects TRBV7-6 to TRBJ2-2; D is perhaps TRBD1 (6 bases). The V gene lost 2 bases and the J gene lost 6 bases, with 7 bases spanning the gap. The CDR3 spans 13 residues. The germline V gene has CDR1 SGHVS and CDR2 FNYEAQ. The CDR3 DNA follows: TGTGCCAGCAGCTTAAGGGGGTCCGGGGAGCTGTTTTTT. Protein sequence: CASSLRGSGELFF.

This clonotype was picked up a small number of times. In DNA form, the CDR3 reads TGCGCCAGCAGCTCCCAACTAGCGGGGAACACCGGGGAGCTGTTTTTT. It codes for CASSSQLAGNTGELFF. The V call is TRBV5-1, the J call TRBJ2-2, with 9 nucleotides matching TRBD2. The V and J ends lost 3 bases and 1 base, in that order; junction bases with no gene match: 4. The germline V gene encodes CDR1 SGHRS and CDR2 YFSETQ. This CDR3 contains 16 residues. Full variable domain (outside the CDR3, taken from reference TRBV5-1 and TRBJ2-2): KAGVTQTPRYLIKTRGQQVTLSCSPISGHRSVSWYQQTPGQGLQFLFEYFSETQRNKGNFPGRFSGRQFSNSRSEMNVSTLELGDSALYLCASSSQLAGNTGELFFGEGSRLTVL.

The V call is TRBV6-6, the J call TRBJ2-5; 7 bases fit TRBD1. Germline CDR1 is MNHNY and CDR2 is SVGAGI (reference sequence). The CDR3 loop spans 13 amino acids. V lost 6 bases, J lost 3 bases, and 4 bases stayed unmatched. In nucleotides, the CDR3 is TGTGCCAGCAGACGTGACAGGGAAGAGACCCAGTACTTC. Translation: CASRRDREETQYF.

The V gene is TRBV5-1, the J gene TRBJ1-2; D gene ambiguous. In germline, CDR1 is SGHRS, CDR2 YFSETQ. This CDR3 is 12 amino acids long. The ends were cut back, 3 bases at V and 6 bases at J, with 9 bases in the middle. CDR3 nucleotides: TGCGCCAGCAGCTCCCCGGGAAATGGCTACACCTTC. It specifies CASSSPGNGYTF. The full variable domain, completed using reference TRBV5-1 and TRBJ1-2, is KAGVTQTPRYLIKTRGQQVTLSCSPISGHRSVSWYQQTPGQGLQFLFEYFSETQRNKGNFPGRFSGRQFSNSRSEMNVSTLELGDSALYLCASSSPGNGYTFGSGTRLTVV.

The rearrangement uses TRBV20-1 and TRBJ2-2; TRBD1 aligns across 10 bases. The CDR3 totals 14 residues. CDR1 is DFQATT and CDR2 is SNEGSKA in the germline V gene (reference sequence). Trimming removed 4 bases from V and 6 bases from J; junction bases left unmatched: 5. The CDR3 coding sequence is TGCAGTGCTAAGGGACAGGGGCGGTCCGGGGAGCTGTTTTTT. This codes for CSAKGQGRSGELFF.

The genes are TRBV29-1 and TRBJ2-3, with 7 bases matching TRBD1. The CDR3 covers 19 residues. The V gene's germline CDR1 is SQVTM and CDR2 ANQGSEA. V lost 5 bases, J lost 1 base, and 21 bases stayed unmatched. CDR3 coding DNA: TGCAGCGTTCAAGGACAGGCGCAGCTTCCCGACTTTCGCACAGATACGCAGTATTTT. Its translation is CSVQGQAQLPDFRTDTQYF.

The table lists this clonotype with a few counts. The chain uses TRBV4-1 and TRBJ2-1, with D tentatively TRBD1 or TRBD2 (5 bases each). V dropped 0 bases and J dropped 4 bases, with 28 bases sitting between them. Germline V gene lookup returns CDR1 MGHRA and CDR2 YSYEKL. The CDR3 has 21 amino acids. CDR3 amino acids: CASSQEIAGRLFSDPYNEQFF. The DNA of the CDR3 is TGCGCCAGCAGCCAAGAAATCGCAGGGCGCCTCTTTAGCGACCCTTACAATGAGCAGTTCTTC.

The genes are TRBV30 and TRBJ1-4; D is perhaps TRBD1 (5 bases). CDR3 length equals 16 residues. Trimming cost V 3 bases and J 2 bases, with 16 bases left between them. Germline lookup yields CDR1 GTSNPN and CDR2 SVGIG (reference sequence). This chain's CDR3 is CAWRVKMAGTNEKLFF. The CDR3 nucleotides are TGTGCCTGGAGGGTAAAGATGGCAGGGACTAATGAAAAACTGTTTTTT.

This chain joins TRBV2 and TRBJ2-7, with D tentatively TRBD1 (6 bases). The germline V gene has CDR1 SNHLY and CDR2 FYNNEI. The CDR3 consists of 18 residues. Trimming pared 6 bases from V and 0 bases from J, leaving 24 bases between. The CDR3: CASSAAGLLRGGSYEQYF. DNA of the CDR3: TGTGCCAGCAGCGCCGCTGGACTTCTCAGGGGCGGCTCCTACGAGCAGTACTTC.